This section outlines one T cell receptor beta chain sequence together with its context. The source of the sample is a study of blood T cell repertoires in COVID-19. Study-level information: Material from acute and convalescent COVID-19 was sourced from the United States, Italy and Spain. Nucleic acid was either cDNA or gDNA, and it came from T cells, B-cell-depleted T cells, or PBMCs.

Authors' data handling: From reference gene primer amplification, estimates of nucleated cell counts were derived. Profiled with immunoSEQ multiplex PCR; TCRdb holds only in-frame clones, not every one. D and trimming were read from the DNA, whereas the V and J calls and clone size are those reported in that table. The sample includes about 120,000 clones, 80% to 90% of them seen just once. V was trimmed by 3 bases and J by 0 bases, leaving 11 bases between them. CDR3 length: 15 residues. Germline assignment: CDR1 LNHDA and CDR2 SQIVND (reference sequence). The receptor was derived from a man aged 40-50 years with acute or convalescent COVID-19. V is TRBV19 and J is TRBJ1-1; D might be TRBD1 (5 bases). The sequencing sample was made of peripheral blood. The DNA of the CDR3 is TGTGCCAGTAGTATGAACGCGGGGCTGAACACTGAAGCTTTCTTT. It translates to CASSMNAGLNTEAFF.